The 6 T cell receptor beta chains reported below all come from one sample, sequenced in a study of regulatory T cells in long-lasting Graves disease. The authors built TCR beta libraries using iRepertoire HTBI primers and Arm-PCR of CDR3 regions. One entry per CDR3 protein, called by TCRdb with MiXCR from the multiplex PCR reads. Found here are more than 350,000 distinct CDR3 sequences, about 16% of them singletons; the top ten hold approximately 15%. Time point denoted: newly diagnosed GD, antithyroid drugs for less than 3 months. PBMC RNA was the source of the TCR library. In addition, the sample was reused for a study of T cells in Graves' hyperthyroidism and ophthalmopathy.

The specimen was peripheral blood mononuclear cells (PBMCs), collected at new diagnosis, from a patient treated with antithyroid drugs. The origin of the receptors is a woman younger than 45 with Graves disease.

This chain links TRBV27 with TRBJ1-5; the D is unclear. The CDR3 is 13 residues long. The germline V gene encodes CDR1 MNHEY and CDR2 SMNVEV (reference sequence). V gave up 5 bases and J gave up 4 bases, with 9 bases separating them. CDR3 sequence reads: CASSIFGNQPQHF. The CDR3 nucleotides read TGTGCCAGCAGTATCTTCGGGAATCAGCCCCAGCATTTT.

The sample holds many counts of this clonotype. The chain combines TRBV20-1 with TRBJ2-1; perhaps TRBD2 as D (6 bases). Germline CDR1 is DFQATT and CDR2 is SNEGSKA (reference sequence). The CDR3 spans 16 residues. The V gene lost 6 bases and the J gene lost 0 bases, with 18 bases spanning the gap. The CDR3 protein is CSASGLLAASYNEQFF. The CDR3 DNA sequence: TGCAGTGCCAGCGGGCTATTAGCGGCCTCCTACAATGAGCAGTTCTTC.

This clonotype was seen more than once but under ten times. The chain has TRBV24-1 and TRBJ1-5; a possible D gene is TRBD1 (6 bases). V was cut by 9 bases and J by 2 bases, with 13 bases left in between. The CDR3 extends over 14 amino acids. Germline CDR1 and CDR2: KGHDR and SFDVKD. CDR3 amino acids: CATGAGVGNQPQHF. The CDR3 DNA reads TGTGCCACCGGCGCAGGGGTGGGCAATCAGCCCCAGCATTTT.

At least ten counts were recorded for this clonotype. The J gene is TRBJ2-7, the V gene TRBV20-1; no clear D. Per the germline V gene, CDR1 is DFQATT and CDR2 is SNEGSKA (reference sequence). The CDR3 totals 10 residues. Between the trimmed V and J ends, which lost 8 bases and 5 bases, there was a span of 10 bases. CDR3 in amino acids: CSFIGHEQYF. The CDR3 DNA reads TGCAGTTTCATCGGCCACGAGCAGTACTTC.

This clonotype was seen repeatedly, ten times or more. As DNA, the CDR3 is TGTGCCAGCAGCCCCCAGGTACTTGCTGGAAACACCATATATTTT. It codes for CASSPQVLAGNTIYF. V usage is TRBV9 and J usage is TRBJ1-3; no clear D gene. Germline values: CDR1 SGDLS, CDR2 YYNGEE. V gave up 4 bases and J gave up 2 bases, with 13 bases separating them. The CDR3 is 15 amino acids.

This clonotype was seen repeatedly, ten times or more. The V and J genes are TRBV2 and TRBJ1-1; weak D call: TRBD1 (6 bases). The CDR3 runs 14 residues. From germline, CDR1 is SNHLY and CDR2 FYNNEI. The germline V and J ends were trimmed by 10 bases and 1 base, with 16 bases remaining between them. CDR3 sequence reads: CATALKGGNTEAFF. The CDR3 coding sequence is TGTGCCACGGCGCTAAAAGGGGGGAACACTGAAGCTTTCTTT.